Listed below are T cell receptor beta chains from one sample, sequenced in a study of T-cell reconstitution after alpha-beta-depleted transplantation in children. TCRdb reanalysed the PCR reads using MiXCR and keeps one entry per CDR3 protein. The sample lists roughly 400,000 distinct CDR3 sequences; approximately 42% were seen once. The sample here was PBMCs, taken before TCRalphabeta/CD19-depleted stem cell transplant. The receptors stem from a girl aged 2-10 years with aplastic anemia, due to receive a stem cell transplant. Each CDR3 is given with its conserved first and last residue. D genes are given only for firm matches. Part of the rows lack a size; the others show once, few, many or a class for expanded clones.

TRBV5-1	few	TRBJ2-2	NA	CSSSLGAGELFF	TGCTCCAGCAGCTTGGGGGCCGGGGAGCTGTTTTTT
TRBV6-2/TRBV6-3	NA	TRBJ1-1	TRBD1	CASRTGNANTEAFF	TGTGCCAGCAGGACAGGGAACGCCAACACTGAAGCTTTCTTT
TRBV5-1	NA	TRBJ1-1	NA	CASSLNTGARGAFF	TGCGCCAGCAGCTTAAATACGGGGGCGCGTGGAGCTTTCTTT
TRBV20-1	few	TRBJ2-1	NA	CSAGDNFGEHFF	TGCAGTGCTGGGGATAATTTCGGTGAGCATTTCTTC
TRBV5-1	many	TRBJ2-1	NA	CASSSQRAHNEQFF	TGCGCCAGCAGCTCGCAGAGGGCCCACAATGAGCAGTTCTTC
TRBV20-1	NA	TRBJ2-5	TRBD2	CSASPAGLQETQYF	TGCAGTGCTAGTCCAGCGGGGCTCCAAGAGACCCAGTACTTC
TRBV6-1	NA	TRBJ1-1	NA	CASSEVSTGLEAFF	TGTGCCAGCAGTGAAGTCTCAACAGGGCTTGAAGCTTTCTTT
TRBV11-1	NA	TRBJ2-7	TRBD1	CASSKLGTVPYEQYF	TGTGCCAGCAGTAAGTTGGGGACAGTTCCCTACGAGCAGTACTTC
TRBV11-1	NA	TRBJ1-3	NA	CASSPQRGRSSGNTIYF	TGTGCCAGCAGCCCCCAACGGGGACGGAGCTCTGGAAACACCATATATTTT
TRBV14	few	TRBJ2-7	NA	CASSNYLPGGQYF	TGTGCCAGCAGCAATTACCTTCCCGGGGGGCAGTACTTC
TRBV7-9	NA	TRBJ1-1	TRBD1	CATRIGGVGNTEAFF	TGTGCCACCCGTATAGGGGGCGTGGGGAACACTGAAGCTTTCTTT